This record looks at one T cell receptor (beta chain) sequence and its context. Its antigen remains unidentified. The sample is drawn from a study of CD8 T cells in Susac syndrome. Study outcomes and limitations: Susac CD8+ clonal expansion peaked in TEMRA cells and active patients. Total CD8+ repertoires held more than 15 Susac-specific public clones, while CD8+ TEMRA repertoires held five or six.

V lost 4 bases and J 3 bases, leaving 9 bases between the germline ends. The CDR3 contains 13 residues. The germline V gene has CDR1 MGHRA and CDR2 YSYEKL. It was with random hexamers that about 0.45 to 1 ug RNA was reverse transcribed. Across 54 Vbeta and 13 Jbeta, TCR beta CDR3 was amplified with immunoSEQ multiplex PCR. TCRdb fed the immunoSEQ multiplex PCR reads into MiXCR, producing one record per CDR3 protein. The profile covers about 100,000 distinct CDR3 sequences, with 95% appearing a single time and around 0.3% taken by the ten largest. Sequenced sample: CD8+ T cells from PBMCs. The V call is TRBV4-1, the J call TRBJ1-1; D perhaps matches TRBD1 (5 bases). The receptor's source is a human donor with Susac syndrome. In DNA form, the CDR3 reads TGCGCCAGCAGCCCGGAAGGGGACACTGAAGCTTTCTTT. Translating it yields CASSPEGDTEAFF.